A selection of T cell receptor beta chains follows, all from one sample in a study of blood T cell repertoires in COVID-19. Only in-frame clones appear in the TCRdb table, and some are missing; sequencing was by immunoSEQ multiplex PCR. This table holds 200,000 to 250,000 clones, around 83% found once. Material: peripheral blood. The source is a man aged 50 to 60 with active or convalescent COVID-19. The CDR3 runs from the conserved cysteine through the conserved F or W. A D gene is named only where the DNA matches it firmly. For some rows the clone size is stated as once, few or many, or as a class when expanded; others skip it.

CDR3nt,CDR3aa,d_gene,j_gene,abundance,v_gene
TGTGCCACCAGTGATTTGGGGGGTGGACAGTTTAGCACAGATACGCAGTATTTT,CATSDLGGGQFSTDTQYF,-,TRBJ2-3,-,TRBV24-1
TGTGCCAGCAGCCCCCGGGGGACTGAAGCTTTCTTT,CASSPRGTEAFF,-,TRBJ1-1,few,TRBV13
TGCAGTGCTCAGGGGTTTGAAGCTTTCTTT,CSAQGFEAFF,-,TRBJ1-1,-,TRBV20-1
TGCGCCAGCAGCTTGGCCGGCTGGAGTACGCAGTATTTT,CASSLAGWSTQYF,-,TRBJ2-3,-,TRBV5-1
TGTGCCAGTAGTCGACAGGGTGCCTACAATGAGCAGTTCTTC,CASSRQGAYNEQFF,TRBD1,TRBJ2-1,-,TRBV19
TGTGCCACCAGTGACCGCCGGACAGGGTTCACCGGGGAGCTGTTTTTT,CATSDRRTGFTGELFF,TRBD1,TRBJ2-2,once,TRBV24-1
TGCAGTGCTAGTTTCAGGGGTCGTCCGTACGAGCAGTACTTC,CSASFRGRPYEQYF,-,TRBJ2-7,-,TRBV20-1
TGTGCCAGCAGCCTAATGGGACTCGCCACAGATACGCAGTATTTT,CASSLMGLATDTQYF,-,TRBJ2-3,-,TRBV7-2
TGTGCCAGTAGTATGGGAGGCGGGACGTCAGAAGCTTTCTTT,CASSMGGGTSEAFF,-,TRBJ1-1,-,TRBV19
TGTGCCAGCAGTGAGACAGGGGGAAGTGAAAAACTGTTTTTT,CASSETGGSEKLFF,TRBD1,TRBJ1-4,-,TRBV6-1
TGTGCCAGCAGCTTTCTATCCGCCGGGACCCAGTACTTC,CASSFLSAGTQYF,-,TRBJ2-5,-,TRBV5-6
TGCAGTGCTAGAAGGAGGGGTGAGCAGTTCTTC,CSARRRGEQFF,-,TRBJ2-1,-,TRBV20-1
TGTGCCAGCAAAACGGGACAGACGAACACTGAAGCTTTCTTT,CASKTGQTNTEAFF,TRBD1,TRBJ1-1,-,TRBV6-5
TGTGCCAGCAGTCTAGCGGGAGGTAATGAGCAGTTCTTC,CASSLAGGNEQFF,TRBD2,TRBJ2-1,-,TRBV6-2/TRBV6-3
TGTGCCAGTAGTATCCTCGGACAGGGGCGGAATCAGCCCCAGCATTTT,CASSILGQGRNQPQHF,TRBD1,TRBJ1-5,-,TRBV19
TGTGCCAGCAGCTTGGGCGGTTGGAGGAACACCATATATTTT,CASSLGGWRNTIYF,-,TRBJ1-3,-,TRBV5-5
TGTGCCATCAGTCGGACAGGGGAGAATGGCTACACCTTC,CAISRTGENGYTF,TRBD1,TRBJ1-2,-,TRBV10-3
TGTGCCAGCAGTTTGGGTCAGGGCCTCCATCAGCCCCAGCATTTT,CASSLGQGLHQPQHF,-,TRBJ1-5,once,TRBV27
TGTGCCAGCAGTCCGACAGGGAACTATGGCTACACCTTC,CASSPTGNYGYTF,TRBD1,TRBJ1-2,-,TRBV6-5
TGCGCCAGCAGCCAAGATAGGGGGTCTAACACTGAAGCTTTCTTT,CASSQDRGSNTEAFF,-,TRBJ1-1,-,TRBV4-3
TGTGCCACCAGTGACCCACCGGGACAGATGACCGGGGAGCTGTTTTTT,CATSDPPGQMTGELFF,TRBD1,TRBJ2-2,once,TRBV24-1
TGTGCCAGCCATACATCGAACTCTGGAAACACCATATATTTT,CASHTSNSGNTIYF,-,TRBJ1-3,-,TRBV18
TGTGCCAGCAGGCAGGGGGCCAATGGAAACACCATATATTTT,CASRQGANGNTIYF,TRBD1,TRBJ1-3,few,TRBV2
TGTGCCAGCAGCTTAGGGGCGGGATTGCTCAATGAGCAGTTCTTC,CASSLGAGLLNEQFF,-,TRBJ2-1,-,TRBV11-1
TGTGCCAGCTCCAGCCAGGGAGGGGAGATTCGCTACACCTTC,CASSSQGGEIRYTF,-,TRBJ1-2,-,TRBV6-5
TGCAGCGTTACCAGGGGGCCCTCTCAGCCCCAGCATTTT,CSVTRGPSQPQHF,TRBD1,TRBJ1-5,-,TRBV29-1
TGTGCCAGTAGTATAGGGACTAGCGGGGGGTCAGATACGCAGTATTTT,CASSIGTSGGSDTQYF,TRBD2,TRBJ2-3,-,TRBV19
TGCGCCAGAAGGATGGACACGGACACCTTC,CARRMDTDTF,-,TRBJ1-2,-,TRBV5-1
TGCGCCAGCAGTCAACCGAGGGGGCGGCAGAGCTCCTATAATTCACCCCTCCACTTT,CASSQPRGRQSSYNSPLHF,TRBD1,TRBJ1-6,-,TRBV23-1
TGTGCCAGTCCCCCGGGACAGGGGCTGGCGGCTTTCTTT,CASPPGQGLAAFF,TRBD1,TRBJ1-1,-,TRBV6-5
TGTGCCAGCAGCGCACGACTAGCCCACAATGAGCAGTTCTTC,CASSARLAHNEQFF,TRBD2,TRBJ2-1,-,TRBV4-2
TGTGCCACCAGCACGAGAGGGGGTCCCCGGGGCACAGATACGCAGTATTTT,CATSTRGGPRGTDTQYF,-,TRBJ2-3,-,TRBV15
TGTGCCAGCTCACCACCGTTGACAGGGGGCGACTATGGCTACACCTTC,CASSPPLTGGDYGYTF,TRBD1,TRBJ1-2,few,TRBV18
TGTGCCATCGATGGTAGAGGGGGGGGCGGGACAGATACGCAGTATTTT,CAIDGRGGGGTDTQYF,-,TRBJ2-3,-,TRBV10-3
TGCGCCAGCAGCAAGCTAGCGGGGTCATCAGATACGCAGTATTTT,CASSKLAGSSDTQYF,TRBD2,TRBJ2-3,-,TRBV5-1
TGTGCCAGTAGACAGGGGCCGTTTCAGCCCCAGCATTTT,CASRQGPFQPQHF,TRBD1,TRBJ1-5,-,TRBV27
TGCGCCAGCAGCCGAGGGATAGCGGAGGCTAGCACAGATACGCAGTATTTT,CASSRGIAEASTDTQYF,-,TRBJ2-3,-,TRBV5-1
TGTGCCAGCTCAGACAGGGGGCTCGGTGAAAAACTGTTTTTT,CASSDRGLGEKLFF,TRBD1,TRBJ1-4,-,TRBV18
TGTGCCAGCAGCTTAACTCCCGACAGGGGGGGCACTGAAGCTTTCTTT,CASSLTPDRGGTEAFF,TRBD1,TRBJ1-1,-,TRBV7-8
TGTGCCAGCACCCAGGGGTTTGGAAACACCATATATTTT,CASTQGFGNTIYF,-,TRBJ1-3,few,TRBV6-5
TGTGCCAGCAGTTACTCGTCCGGGGGACCTACCTACGAGCAGTACTTC,CASSYSSGGPTYEQYF,-,TRBJ2-7,-,TRBV6-2/TRBV6-3